Presented here are 27 T cell receptor beta chains from one specimen sequenced in a study of cytomegalovirus exposure and HLA in healthy donors. The table came from immunoSEQ multiplex PCR; TCRdb's copy has only in-frame clones and leaves some out. The sample holds 100,000 to 150,000 clones, around 90% seen once. Sequencing was done on a sample of PBMCs. These receptors originate from a woman between 18 and 29 years old in good health and CMV-seronegative.

The rearrangement joins TRBV13 to TRBJ1-1; 8 bases line up with TRBD1. The CDR3 totals 15 residues. V dropped 5 bases and J dropped 0; count of bases not matched to a gene: 5. Germline CDR1 is PRHDT and CDR2 is FYEKMQ (reference sequence). CDR3 sequence: CASSLRDRMNTEAFF. The CDR3 nucleotides are TGTGCCAGCAGCCTCCGGGACAGGATGAACACTGAAGCTTTCTTT. Together with reference TRBV13 and TRBJ1-1, the CDR3 gives the full variable domain: AAGVIQSPRHLIKEKRETATLKCYPIPRHDTVYWYQQGPGQDPQFLISFYEKMQSDKGSIPDRFSAQQFSDYHSELNMSSLELGDSALYFCASSLRDRMNTEAFFGQGTRLTVV.

The chain carries TRBV2 and TRBJ1-2; 9 bases align to TRBD1. The CDR3 length is 13 residues. V gave up 3 bases and J gave up 8 bases; unmatched junction bases: 4. Germline V gives CDR1 SNHLY, CDR2 FYNNEI. The CDR3 loop is CASSDRTGVGYTF. The CDR3 bases are TGTGCCAGCAGTGACCGGACAGGGGTCGGCTACACCTTC. Full variable domain (outside the CDR3, taken from reference TRBV2 and TRBJ1-2): EPEVTQTPSHQVTQMGQEVILRCVPISNHLYFYWYRQILGQKVEFLVSFYNNEISEKSEIFDDQFSVERPDGSNFTLKIRSTKLEDSAMYFCASSDRTGVGYTFGSGTRLTVV.

The rearrangement uses TRBV6-5 and TRBJ2-1, with TRBD1 identical over 8 bases. The CDR3 totals 14 residues. Germline loops: CDR1 MNHEY, CDR2 SVGAGI. The V gene end was trimmed by 5 bases and the J gene end by 1 base; junction bases not matched to a gene: 1. CDR3 region: CASSRQGSYNEQFF. CDR3 nucleotide sequence: TGTGCCAGCAGTCGACAGGGGTCCTACAATGAGCAGTTCTTC.

The gene calls are TRBV2 and TRBJ1-3; 7 nucleotides agree with TRBD1. Germline CDR1 SNHLY, CDR2 FYNNEI. Trimming at V came to 4 bases and at J to 0 bases, leaving 9 bases not matched to a gene. The CDR3 spans 17 residues. The CDR3 loop is CASSASGTAFSGNTIYF. CDR3 sequence (DNA): TGTGCCAGCAGTGCCTCCGGGACAGCTTTCTCTGGAAACACCATATATTTT.

The rearrangement joins TRBV29-1 to TRBJ1-1; D is undetermined. The CDR3 extends over 13 amino acids. Germline CDR1 is SQVTM and CDR2 is ANQGSEA. V lost 3 bases and J 0 bases, leaving 8 bases between the germline ends. CDR3 in amino acids: CSVEARMNTEAFF. CDR3 DNA sequence: TGCAGCGTTGAGGCCAGGATGAACACTGAAGCTTTCTTT.

This chain connects TRBV19 to TRBJ2-1; D not certain. CDR3 size: 11 residues. From germline, CDR1 is LNHDA and CDR2 SQIVND (reference sequence). The V gene lost 3 bases and the J gene lost 9 bases, with 6 bases spanning the gap. CDR3 region: CASSMSAEQFF. In DNA, the CDR3 is TGTGCCAGTAGTATGAGCGCTGAGCAGTTCTTC.

The CDR3 region is CASSLFGLAGGETQYF. Written as DNA, the CDR3 is TGTGCCAGCAGCTTATTTGGGCTAGCGGGAGGAGAGACCCAGTACTTC. V gene TRBV7-6 combines with J gene TRBJ2-5, with TRBD2 matching 11 bases. Trimming took 2 bases from V and 4 from J; bases not matched to a gene: 6. Germline V CDR1 and CDR2: SGHVS, FNYEAQ. CDR3 length: 16 residues.

This sequence joins TRBV18 and TRBJ2-1; TRBD2 aligns across 13 bases. V shed 1 base, J shed 7 bases, and the junction held 7 bases outside the gene matches. The V gene's germline CDR1 is KGHSH and CDR2 LQKENI. The CDR3 totals 17 residues. The CDR3 DNA sequence: TGTGCCAGCTCACCACGCGGGACTAGCGGGATCGGTAATGAGCAGTTCTTC. Amino acids: CASSPRGTSGIGNEQFF.

The J gene is TRBJ2-3, the V gene TRBV7-2; D remains ambiguous. The germline gives CDR1 SGHTA, CDR2 FQGNSA. V lost 5 bases to trimming and J lost 0 bases, with 12 bases between them. This CDR3 spans 15 amino acids. DNA for the CDR3: TGTGCCAGCAGCCCAGGAAGTCCTAGCACAGATACGCAGTATTTT. This sequence encodes CASSPGSPSTDTQYF.

This chain connects TRBV6-6 to TRBJ1-4, with D possibly being TRBD1 (5 bases). V lost 8 bases, J lost 8 bases, and 21 bases lay in between. This CDR3 spans 15 amino acids. Germline CDR1 and CDR2: MNHNY and SVGAGI (reference sequence). CDR3 amino acids: CASSYRTPEGEKLFF. The CDR3 DNA is TGTGCCAGCTCTTACAGGACCCCCGAAGGGGAAAAACTGTTTTTT.

This sequence joins TRBV18 and TRBJ1-2; D may be TRBD1 (5 bases). Germline CDR1 is KGHSH and CDR2 is LQKENI. V lost 0 bases, J lost 4 bases, and 12 bases lay in between. There are 15 residues in the CDR3. CDR3 coding DNA: TGTGCCAGCTCACCACCTCAGGGTTTCGTCTATGGCTACACCTTC. It encodes CASSPPQGFVYGYTF.

In this sample, this clone turned up once. CDR3 in DNA: TGTGCCAGCAGTTTAAGGCAGGCAACAGATACGCAGTATTTT. Protein product: CASSLRQATDTQYF. This chain uses TRBV28 with TRBJ2-3, with D uncertain. The V gene's germline CDR1 is MDHEN and CDR2 SYDVKM. With 2 bases removed from V and 3 bases from J, the gap between germline ends came to 9 bases. This CDR3 region has 14 residues.

This chain joins TRBV27 and TRBJ2-7, with D possibly being TRBD1 (6 bases). This CDR3 region has 12 residues. Trimming shortened V by 6 bases and J by 2 bases, and 8 bases separated the two germline ends. From germline, CDR1 is MNHEY and CDR2 SMNVEV (reference sequence). CDR3 coding DNA: TGTGCCAGCAGGAGGGGGACCTACGAGCAGTACTTC. It is translated as CASRRGTYEQYF.

The chain is built from TRBV7-3 and TRBJ2-7, with D possibly TRBD2 on 5 matching bases. CDR1 is SGHTA, CDR2 FQGTGA, per germline. Trimming took 5 bases from V and 0 from J, leaving 8 bases between them. This CDR3 is built from 13 residues. In nucleotides, the CDR3 is TGTGCCAGCAGCCGAGGGAGCTCCTACGAGCAGTACTTC. It translates to CASSRGSSYEQYF. Filled out from reference TRBV7-3 and TRBJ2-7, the complete variable domain reads GAGVSQTPSNKVTEKGKYVELRCDPISGHTALYWYRQSLGQGPEFLIYFQGTGAADDSGLPNDRFFAVRPEGSVSTLKIQRTERGDSAVYLCASSRGSSYEQYFGPGTRLTVT.

The chain couples TRBV11-3 to TRBJ1-1; D unresolved. Between the trimmed V and J ends, which lost 1 base and 4 bases, there was a span of 10 bases. The CDR3 has 14 residues. Germline CDR1 SGHNT, CDR2 YENEEA. The CDR3 nucleotides are TGTGCCAGCAGCTTAGTCTCACTGAGCACTGAAGCTTTCTTT. Protein sequence: CASSLVSLSTEAFF.

The gene calls are TRBV15 and TRBJ2-7, with 7 bases fitting TRBD2. Trimming at V came to 5 bases and at J to 2 bases, leaving 6 bases not matched to a gene. The CDR3 sequence is 14 residues long. Germline V gene data show CDR1 as LNHNV and CDR2 as YYDKDF (reference sequence). The CDR3 sequence: CATSRGGSAYEQYF. In DNA, the CDR3 is TGTGCCACCAGCCGGGGCGGGAGTGCCTACGAGCAGTACTTC. The full variable domain, its missing parts supplied by reference TRBV15 and TRBJ2-7, is DAMVIQNPRYQVTQFGKPVTLSCSQTLNHNVMYWYQQKSSQAPKLLFHYYDKDFNNEADTPDNFQSRRPNTSFCFLDIRSPGLGDTAMYLCATSRGGSAYEQYFGPGTRLTVT.

The CDR3 nucleotides are TGCGCCAGCAGCATGGACAGGGGACAAGAGACCCAGTACTTC. Its protein is CASSMDRGQETQYF. The chain has TRBV5-1 and TRBJ2-5, with 9 bases identical to TRBD1. The CDR3 length is 14 residues. From germline, CDR1 is SGHRS and CDR2 YFSETQ. V shed 4 bases, J shed 2 bases, and the junction held 3 bases outside the gene matches. The variable domain in full, with the rest retrieved from reference TRBV5-1 and TRBJ2-5, is KAGVTQTPRYLIKTRGQQVTLSCSPISGHRSVSWYQQTPGQGLQFLFEYFSETQRNKGNFPGRFSGRQFSNSRSEMNVSTLELGDSALYLCASSMDRGQETQYFGPGTRLLVL.

V is TRBV19 and J is TRBJ1-2, with D uncertain. Trimming pared 3 bases from V and 7 bases from J, leaving 21 bases between. The CDR3 is 16 residues long. Germline CDR1 reads LNHDA; CDR2 reads SQIVND (reference sequence). CDR3 nucleotides: TGTGCCAGTAGTATCCTCGTCCCCGAAAGAGTTCTTGGCTACACCTTC. Protein product: CASSILVPERVLGYTF.

This sequence joins TRBV5-6 and TRBJ2-1; D gene unclear. Per germline, CDR1 SGHDT and CDR2 YYEEEE. The CDR3 covers 12 residues. Trimming stripped 2 bases from V and 10 bases from J, with 10 bases between. DNA of the CDR3: TGTGCCAGCAGCTTTTTACGGTCAGAGCAGTTCTTC. Translation: CASSFLRSEQFF.

This clone was seen only once. This chain joins TRBV11-2 and TRBJ1-1; D may be TRBD1 (5 bases). V shed 2 bases and J shed 8 bases, with 9 bases lying between them. The germline V gene encodes CDR1 SGHAT and CDR2 FQNNGV. The CDR3 contains 12 residues. CDR3 residues: CASSLQGGEAFF. In DNA, the CDR3 is TGTGCCAGCAGCTTACAGGGAGGAGAAGCTTTCTTT. Using reference TRBV11-2 and TRBJ1-1 for the parts outside the CDR3, the full variable domain is EAGVAQSPRYKIIEKRQSVAFWCNPISGHATLYWYQQILGQGPKLLIQFQNNGVVDDSQLPKDRFSAERLKGVDSTLKIQPAKLEDSAVYLCASSLQGGEAFFGQGTRLTVV.

V usage is TRBV11-3 and J usage is TRBJ1-2; D perhaps matches TRBD1 (5 bases). V was shortened by 4 bases and J by 2 bases, with 11 bases between the two germline ends. Germline V gives CDR1 SGHNT, CDR2 YENEEA. The CDR3 is made up of 14 amino acids. CDR3 nucleotide sequence: TGTGCCAGCAGCTATTCCCAGGGAAACTATGGCTACACCTTC. It yields the protein CASSYSQGNYGYTF.

The chain has TRBV6-5 and TRBJ2-1; 10 positions match TRBD1. This CDR3 contains 13 residues. V gave up 10 bases and J gave up 7 bases; unmatched junction bases: 7. Germline V gene lookup returns CDR1 MNHEY and CDR2 SVGAGI. The CDR3, as DNA: TGTGCCACCCGACAGGGGGCGCAGAATGAGCAGTTCTTC. Protein: CATRQGAQNEQFF.

This clone was counted a single time. This chain connects TRBV5-4 to TRBJ2-5; TRBD1 might be the D (6 bases). Between the trimmed V and J ends, which lost 3 bases and 2 bases, there was a span of 14 bases. CDR3 length: 15 amino acids. CDR1 and CDR2 from the germline V gene are SGHNT and YYREEE (reference sequence). CDR3 nucleotide sequence: TGTGCCAGCAGCTCCGTAAGCAGGGGTCAAGAGACCCAGTACTTC. Translation gives CASSSVSRGQETQYF. Variable domain in full (rest from reference TRBV5-4 and TRBJ2-5): ETGVTQSPTHLIKTRGQQVTLRCSSQSGHNTVSWYQQALGQGPQFIFQYYREEENGRGNFPPRFSGLQFPNYSSELNVNALELDDSALYLCASSSVSRGQETQYFGPGTRLLVL.

The chain joins TRBV6-1 to TRBJ2-1; D may be TRBD2 (6 bases). Trimming took 2 bases from V and 4 from J, leaving 12 bases between them. CDR3 length: 15 amino acids. Germline V gives CDR1 MNHNS, CDR2 SASEGT. The CDR3 loop reads CASSELGGAYNEQFF. The DNA for the CDR3 is TGTGCCAGCAGTGAATTGGGCGGGGCGTACAATGAGCAGTTCTTC.

The rearrangement links TRBV7-8 to TRBJ2-1, with TRBD2 matching 7 bases. The CDR3 has 16 amino acids. Trimming cost V 4 bases and J 4 bases; bases outside gene matches: 10. Germline lookup yields CDR1 SGHVS and CDR2 FQNEAQ. The CDR3 DNA is TGTGCCAGCAGCTCCGGTTCCAGCGGGGCTTACAATGAGCAGTTCTTC. Translation gives CASSSGSSGAYNEQFF.

In its sample, this clone was seen once. In nucleotides, the CDR3 is TGCGCCAGCAGTGTTGCCAGGGGGCCACAAAATGAGCAGTTCTTC. Amino acid sequence: CASSVARGPQNEQFF. The gene calls are TRBV10-2 and TRBJ2-1, with 8 nucleotides matching TRBD1. Germline CDR1 is WSHSY and CDR2 is SAAADI. After removal of 4 bases from V and 7 bases from J, the junction contained 9 bases not matched to a gene. The CDR3 totals 15 residues.

The V call is TRBV13, the J call TRBJ2-1, with 9 bases identical to TRBD2. Trimming at V came to 3 bases and at J to 5 bases, leaving 5 bases not matched to a gene. The CDR3 runs to 15 residues. Germline CDR1 PRHDT, CDR2 FYEKMQ (reference sequence). The CDR3 region is CASSFLAGPNNEQFF. CDR3 DNA sequence: TGTGCCAGCAGCTTTCTAGCGGGACCAAACAATGAGCAGTTCTTC. The full variable domain, with the rest looked up from reference TRBV13 and TRBJ2-1, is AAGVIQSPRHLIKEKRETATLKCYPIPRHDTVYWYQQGPGQDPQFLISFYEKMQSDKGSIPDRFSAQQFSDYHSELNMSSLELGDSALYFCASSFLAGPNNEQFFGPGTRLTVL.